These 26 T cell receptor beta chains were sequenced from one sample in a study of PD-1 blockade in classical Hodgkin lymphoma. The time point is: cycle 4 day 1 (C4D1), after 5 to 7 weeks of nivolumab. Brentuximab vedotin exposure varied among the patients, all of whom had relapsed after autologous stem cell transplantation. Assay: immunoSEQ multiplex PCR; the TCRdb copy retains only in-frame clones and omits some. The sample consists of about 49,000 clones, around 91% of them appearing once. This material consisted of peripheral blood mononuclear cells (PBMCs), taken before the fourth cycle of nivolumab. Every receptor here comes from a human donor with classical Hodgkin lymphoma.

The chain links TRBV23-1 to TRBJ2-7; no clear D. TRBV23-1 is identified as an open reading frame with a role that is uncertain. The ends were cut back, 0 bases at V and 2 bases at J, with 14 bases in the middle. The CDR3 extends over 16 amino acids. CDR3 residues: CASSQSLTLTPYEQYF. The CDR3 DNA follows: TGCGCCAGCAGTCAATCTTTGACTCTAACTCCCTACGAGCAGTACTTC.

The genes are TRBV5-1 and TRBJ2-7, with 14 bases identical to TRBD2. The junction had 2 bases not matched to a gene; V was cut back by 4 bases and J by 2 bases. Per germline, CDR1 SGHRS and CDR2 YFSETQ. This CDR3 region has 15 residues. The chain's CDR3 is CASSQGLAGAYEQYF. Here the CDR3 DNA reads TGCGCCAGCAGCCAGGGACTAGCGGGGGCCTACGAGCAGTACTTC. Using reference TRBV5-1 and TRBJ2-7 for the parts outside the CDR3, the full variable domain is KAGVTQTPRYLIKTRGQQVTLSCSPISGHRSVSWYQQTPGQGLQFLFEYFSETQRNKGNFPGRFSGRQFSNSRSEMNVSTLELGDSALYLCASSQGLAGAYEQYFGPGTRLTVT.

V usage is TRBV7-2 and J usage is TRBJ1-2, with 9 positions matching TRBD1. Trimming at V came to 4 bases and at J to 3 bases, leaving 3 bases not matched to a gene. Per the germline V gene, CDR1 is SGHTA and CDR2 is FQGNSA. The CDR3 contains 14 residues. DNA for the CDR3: TGTGCCAGCAGCTCGTGGACAGGGGACTATGGCTACACCTTC. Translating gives CASSSWTGDYGYTF.

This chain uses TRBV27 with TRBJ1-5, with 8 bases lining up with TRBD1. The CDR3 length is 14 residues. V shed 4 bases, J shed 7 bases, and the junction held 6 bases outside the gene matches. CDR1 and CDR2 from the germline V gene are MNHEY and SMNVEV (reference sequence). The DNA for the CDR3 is TGTGCCAGCAGTTCGGACAGGGTCCGGCAGCCCCAGCATTTT. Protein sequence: CASSSDRVRQPQHF.

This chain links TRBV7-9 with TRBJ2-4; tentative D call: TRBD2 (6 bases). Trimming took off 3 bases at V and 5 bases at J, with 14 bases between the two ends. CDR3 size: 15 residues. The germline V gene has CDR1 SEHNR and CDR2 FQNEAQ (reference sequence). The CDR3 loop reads CASSLYGGPENIQYF. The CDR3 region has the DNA TGTGCCAGCAGCTTGTATGGAGGGCCTGAAAACATTCAGTACTTC.

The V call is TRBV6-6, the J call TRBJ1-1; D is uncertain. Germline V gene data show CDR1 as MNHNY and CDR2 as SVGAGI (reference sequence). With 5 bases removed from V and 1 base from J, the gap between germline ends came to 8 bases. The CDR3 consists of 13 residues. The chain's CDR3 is CASSAMGNTEAFF. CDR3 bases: TGTGCCAGCAGTGCGATGGGGAACACTGAAGCTTTCTTT.

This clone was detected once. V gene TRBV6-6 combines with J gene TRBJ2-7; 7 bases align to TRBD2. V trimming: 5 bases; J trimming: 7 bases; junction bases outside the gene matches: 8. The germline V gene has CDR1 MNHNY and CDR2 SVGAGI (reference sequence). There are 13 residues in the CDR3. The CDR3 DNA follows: TGTGCCAGCAGTAATCCTGGGGGGGGTGAGCAGTACTTC. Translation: CASSNPGGGEQYF.

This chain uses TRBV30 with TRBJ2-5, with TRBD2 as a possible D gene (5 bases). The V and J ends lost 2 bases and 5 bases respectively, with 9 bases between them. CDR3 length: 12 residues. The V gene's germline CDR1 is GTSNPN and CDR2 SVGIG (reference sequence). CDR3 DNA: TGTGCCTGGAGTTTCGGCGGGGAGACCCAGTACTTC. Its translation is CAWSFGGETQYF.

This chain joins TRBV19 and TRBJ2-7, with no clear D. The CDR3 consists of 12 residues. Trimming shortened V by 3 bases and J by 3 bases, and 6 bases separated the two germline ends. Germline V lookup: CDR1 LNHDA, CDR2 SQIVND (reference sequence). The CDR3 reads CASSIKGYEQYF. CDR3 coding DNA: TGTGCCAGTAGTATCAAGGGCTACGAGCAGTACTTC.

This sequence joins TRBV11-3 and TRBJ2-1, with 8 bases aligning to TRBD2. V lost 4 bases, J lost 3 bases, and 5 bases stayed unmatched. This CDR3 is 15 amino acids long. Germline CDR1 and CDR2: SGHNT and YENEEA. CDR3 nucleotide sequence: TGTGCCAGCAGCTCCCAACTAGCGGTCTACAATGAGCAGTTCTTC. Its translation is CASSSQLAVYNEQFF.

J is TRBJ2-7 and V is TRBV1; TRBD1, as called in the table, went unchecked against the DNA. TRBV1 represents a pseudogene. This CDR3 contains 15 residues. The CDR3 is CTSSQDRDTTYEQYF. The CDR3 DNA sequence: TGCACCAGCAGCCAAGATAGGGACACCACCTACGAGCAGTACTTC.

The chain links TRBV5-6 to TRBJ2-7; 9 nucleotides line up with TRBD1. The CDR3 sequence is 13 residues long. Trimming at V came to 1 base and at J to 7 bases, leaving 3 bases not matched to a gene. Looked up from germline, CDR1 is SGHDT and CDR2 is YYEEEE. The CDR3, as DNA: TGTGCCAGCAGCTTGTGGGGGACAGGGGAGCAGTACTTC. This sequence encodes CASSLWGTGEQYF. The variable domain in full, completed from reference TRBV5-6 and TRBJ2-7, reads DAGVTQSPTHLIKTRGQQVTLRCSPKSGHDTVSWYQQALGQGPQFIFQYYEEEERQRGNFPDRFSGHQFPNYSSELNVNALLLGDSALYLCASSLWGTGEQYFGPGTRLTVT.

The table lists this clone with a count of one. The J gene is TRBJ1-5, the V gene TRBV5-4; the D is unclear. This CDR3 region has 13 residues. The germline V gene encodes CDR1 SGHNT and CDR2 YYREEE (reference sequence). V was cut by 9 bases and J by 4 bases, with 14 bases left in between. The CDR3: CATTLGPNQPQHF. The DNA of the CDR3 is TGTGCCACCACCCTAGGGCCGAATCAGCCCCAGCATTTT.

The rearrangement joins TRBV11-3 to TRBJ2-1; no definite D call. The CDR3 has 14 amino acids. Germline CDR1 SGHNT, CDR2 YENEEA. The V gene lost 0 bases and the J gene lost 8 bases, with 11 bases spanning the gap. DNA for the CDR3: TGTGCCAGCAGCTTAGATCGAAGAAGCGATGAGCAGTTCTTC. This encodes CASSLDRRSDEQFF.

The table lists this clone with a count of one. This CDR3 reads CELPGERLFF. CDR3 coding DNA: TGCGAGTTACCCGGGGAGCGGCTGTTTTTT. The chain recombines TRBV10-2 with TRBJ2-2, with D possibly being TRBD2 (5 bases). CDR3 length: 10 amino acids. Germline V gene sequence: CDR1 WSHSY, CDR2 SAAADI.

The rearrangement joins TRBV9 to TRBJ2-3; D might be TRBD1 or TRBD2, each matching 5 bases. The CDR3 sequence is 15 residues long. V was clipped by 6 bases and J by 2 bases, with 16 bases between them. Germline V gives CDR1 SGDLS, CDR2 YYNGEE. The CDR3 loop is CASTPIPGHTDTQYF. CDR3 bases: TGTGCCAGCACGCCGATTCCGGGGCACACAGATACGCAGTATTTT.

The CDR3, as DNA: TGTGCCAGCAGCTTTCAGGGGGCCAGCCCCTACGAGCAGTACTTC. This sequence encodes CASSFQGASPYEQYF. The genes are TRBV5-6 and TRBJ2-7; 8 positions agree with TRBD1. Germline assignment: CDR1 SGHDT and CDR2 YYEEEE. J lost 2 bases, V lost 2 bases, and 6 bases had no gene match. The length of the CDR3 is 15 residues.

The CDR3 bases are TGTGGCGAGCGGGGCCCGGCTCAGCCCCAGCATTTT. It specifies CGERGPAQPQHF. This rearrangement joins TRBV10-3 to TRBJ1-5, with D perhaps TRBD1 (5 bases). In germline, CDR1 is ENHRY, CDR2 SYGVKD. There are 12 residues in the CDR3.

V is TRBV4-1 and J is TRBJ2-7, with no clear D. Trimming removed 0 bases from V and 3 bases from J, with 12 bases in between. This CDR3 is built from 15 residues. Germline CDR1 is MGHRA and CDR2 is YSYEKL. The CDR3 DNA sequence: TGCGCCAGCAGCCAAGATCGTGTCAACAACTACGAGCAGTACTTC. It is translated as CASSQDRVNNYEQYF.

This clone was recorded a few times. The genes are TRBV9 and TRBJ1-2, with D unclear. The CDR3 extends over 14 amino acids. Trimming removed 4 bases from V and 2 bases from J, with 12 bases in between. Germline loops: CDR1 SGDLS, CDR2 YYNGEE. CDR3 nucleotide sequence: TGTGCCAGCAGCCCCCGAGGGCCGAACTATGGCTACACCTTC. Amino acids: CASSPRGPNYGYTF.

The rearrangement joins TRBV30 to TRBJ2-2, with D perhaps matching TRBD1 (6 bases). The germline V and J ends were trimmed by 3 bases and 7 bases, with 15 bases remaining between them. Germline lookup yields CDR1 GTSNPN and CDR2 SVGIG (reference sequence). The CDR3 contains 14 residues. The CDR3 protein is CAWSHYRAGGELFF. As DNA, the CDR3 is TGTGCCTGGAGCCACTACAGGGCGGGCGGGGAGCTGTTTTTT. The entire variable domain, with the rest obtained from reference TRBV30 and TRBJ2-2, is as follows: SQTIHQWPATLVQPVGSPLSLECTVEGTSNPNLYWYRQAAGRGLQLLFYSVGIGQISSEVPQNLSASRPQDRQFILSSKKLLLSDSGFYLCAWSHYRAGGELFFGEGSRLTVL.

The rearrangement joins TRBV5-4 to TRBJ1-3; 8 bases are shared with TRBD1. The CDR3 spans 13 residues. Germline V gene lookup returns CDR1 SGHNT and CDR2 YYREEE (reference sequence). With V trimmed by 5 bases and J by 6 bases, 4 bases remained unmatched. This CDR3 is CASSPDRENTIYF. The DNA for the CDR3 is TGTGCCAGCAGTCCGGACAGGGAAAACACCATATATTTT.

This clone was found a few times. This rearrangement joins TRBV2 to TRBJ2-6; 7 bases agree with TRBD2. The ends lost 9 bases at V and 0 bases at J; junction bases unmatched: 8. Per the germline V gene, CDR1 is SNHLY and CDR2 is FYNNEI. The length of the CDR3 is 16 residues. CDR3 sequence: CARGGDYSSGANVLTF. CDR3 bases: TGTGCCAGGGGAGGGGACTACAGCTCTGGGGCCAACGTCCTGACTTTC.

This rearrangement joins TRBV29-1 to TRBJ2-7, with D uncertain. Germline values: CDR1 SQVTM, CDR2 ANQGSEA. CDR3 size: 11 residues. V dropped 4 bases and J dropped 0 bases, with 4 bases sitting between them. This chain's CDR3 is CSVGSSYEQYF. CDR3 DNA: TGCAGCGTTGGGAGCTCCTACGAGCAGTACTTC.

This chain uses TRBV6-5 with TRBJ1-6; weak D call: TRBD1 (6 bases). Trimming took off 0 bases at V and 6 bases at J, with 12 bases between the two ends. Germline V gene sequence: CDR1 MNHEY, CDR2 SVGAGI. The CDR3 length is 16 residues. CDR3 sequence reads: CASSYSTGAGNSPLHF. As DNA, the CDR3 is TGTGCCAGCAGTTACTCTACGGGGGCTGGTAATTCACCCCTCCACTTT.

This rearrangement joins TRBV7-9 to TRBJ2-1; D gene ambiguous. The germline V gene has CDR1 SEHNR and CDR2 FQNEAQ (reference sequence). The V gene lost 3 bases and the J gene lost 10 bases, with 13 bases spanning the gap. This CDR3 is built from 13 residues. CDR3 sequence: CASSFIWIGEQFF. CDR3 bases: TGTGCCAGCAGCTTCATCTGGATAGGCGAGCAGTTCTTC. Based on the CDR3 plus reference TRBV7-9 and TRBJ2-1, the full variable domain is DTGVSQNPRHKITKRGQNVTFRCDPISEHNRLYWYRQTLGQGPEFLTYFQNEAQLEKSRLLSDRFSAERPKGSFSTLEIQRTEQGDSAMYLCASSFIWIGEQFFGPGTRLTVL.